These 5 T cell receptor beta chains were all obtained from the same sample, sequenced in a study of cytomegalovirus exposure and HLA in healthy donors. It was with 60 Vbeta and 13 Jbeta primers that the PCR ran. Profiled with immunoSEQ multiplex PCR; TCRdb holds only in-frame clones, not every one. The data contain 170,000 or so clones, approximately 80% of them seen just once; the ten biggest clones take up about 2.2%. The sequenced sample consisted of PBMCs. The receptors shown here come from a woman aged 30 to 39 in good health and CMV-seronegative.

Note on this clone: The junction shows a germline mismatch at one end, possibly a read error. The chain has TRBV7-9 and TRBJ1-1; D gene ambiguous. CDR1 SEHNR and CDR2 FQNEAQ come from the germline V gene (reference sequence). This CDR3 spans 12 amino acids. The chain's CDR3 is CSSARSNTEAFF. The DNA for the CDR3 is TGTTCCAGCGCGAGGTCTAACACTGAAGCTTTCTTT.

This chain connects TRBV12-5 to TRBJ2-1, with TRBD2 matching 8 bases. J was trimmed by 6 bases and V by 6 bases; bases with no gene match: 10. The CDR3 runs to 15 residues. CDR1 is LGHNT and CDR2 is FRNRAP in the germline V gene. CDR3 sequence reads: CASGLGGRGGNEQFF. CDR3 nucleotide sequence: TGTGCTAGTGGCCTCGGGGGACGGGGGGGCAATGAGCAGTTCTTC.

The chain has TRBV14 and TRBJ1-2; D gene ambiguous. Germline CDR1 and CDR2: SGHDN and FVKESK. This CDR3 has 15 amino acids. The ends were cut back, 0 bases at V and 4 bases at J, with 12 bases in the middle. CDR3 residues: CASSQDPRSIYGYTF. CDR3 DNA: TGTGCCAGCAGCCAAGACCCCCGGTCAATCTATGGCTACACCTTC.

The J gene is TRBJ2-7, the V gene TRBV9; a weak D match, TRBD1 (6 bases). V gave up 3 bases and J gave up 0 bases, with 10 bases separating them. The CDR3 covers 14 residues. The germline V gene has CDR1 SGDLS and CDR2 YYNGEE. The CDR3 protein is CASSETGSSYEQYF. In nucleotides, the CDR3 is TGTGCCAGCAGCGAAACAGGGAGCTCCTACGAGCAGTACTTC.

To note about this clone: The sample carries other DNA sequences with the same CDR3. V gene TRBV7-9 combines with J gene TRBJ2-7, with D tentatively TRBD2 (5 bases). V was trimmed by 5 bases and J by 2 bases, leaving 16 bases between them. Germline V CDR1 and CDR2: SEHNR, FQNEAQ (reference sequence). This CDR3 has 15 amino acids. CDR3 residues: CASSRGASSAYEQYF. CDR3 in DNA: TGTGCCAGCAGCCGAGGCGCCAGTAGCGCCTACGAGCAGTACTTC.